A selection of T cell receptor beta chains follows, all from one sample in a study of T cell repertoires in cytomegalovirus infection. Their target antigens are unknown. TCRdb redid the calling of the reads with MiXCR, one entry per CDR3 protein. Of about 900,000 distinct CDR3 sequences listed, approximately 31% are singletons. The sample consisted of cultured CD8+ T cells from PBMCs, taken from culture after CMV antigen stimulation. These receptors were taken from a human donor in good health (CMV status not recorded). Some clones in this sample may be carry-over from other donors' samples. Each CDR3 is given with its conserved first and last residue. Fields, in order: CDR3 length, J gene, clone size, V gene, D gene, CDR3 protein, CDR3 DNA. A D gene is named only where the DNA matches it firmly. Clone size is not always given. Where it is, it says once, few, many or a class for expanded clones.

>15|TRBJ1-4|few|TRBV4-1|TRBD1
CASSLRDREGEKLFF
TGCGCCAGCAGCCTCCGGGACAGGGAGGGTGAAAAACTGTTTTTT
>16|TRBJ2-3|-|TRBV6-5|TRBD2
CASSYGAGGPADTQYF
TGTGCCAGCAGTTACGGGGCGGGGGGGCCAGCAGATACGCAGTATTTT
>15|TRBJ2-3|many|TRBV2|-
CASSGTATSTDTQYF
TGTGCCAGCAGTGGGACAGCCACTAGCACAGATACGCAGTATTTT
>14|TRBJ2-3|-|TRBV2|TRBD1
CASSTGGEADTQYF
TGTGCCAGCAGTACAGGGGGAGAGGCAGATACGCAGTATTTT
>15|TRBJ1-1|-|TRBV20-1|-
CSARDRRGWGTEAFF
TGCAGTGCTAGAGATCGGAGGGGATGGGGCACTGAAGCTTTCTTT
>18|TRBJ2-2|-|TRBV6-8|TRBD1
CASSYSATGQENTGELFF
TGTGCCAGCAGTTACTCGGCTACGGGACAGGAGAACACCGGGGAGCTGTTTTTT
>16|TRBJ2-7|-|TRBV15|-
CATSRDGVVKAYEQYF
TGTGCCACCAGCAGAGATGGAGTAGTAAAGGCCTACGAGCAGTACTTC
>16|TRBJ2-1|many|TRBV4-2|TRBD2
CASSQSSGVSYNEQFF
TGTGCCAGCAGCCAATCTAGCGGGGTCTCCTACAATGAGCAGTTCTTC
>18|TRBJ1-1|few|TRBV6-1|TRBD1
CASSYLSLLGTGATEAFF
TGTGCCAGCAGTTACCTTTCGCTTTTAGGGACAGGGGCCACTGAAGCTTTCTTT
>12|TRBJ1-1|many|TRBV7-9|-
CASTLGGTEAFF
TGTGCCAGCACCCTCGGGGGCACTGAAGCTTTCTTT
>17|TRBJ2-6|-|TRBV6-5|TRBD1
CASSLGQGSSGANVLTF
TGTGCCAGCAGTTTGGGACAGGGTAGCTCTGGGGCCAACGTCCTGACTTTC
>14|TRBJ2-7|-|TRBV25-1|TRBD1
CASRRQGGRYEQYF
TGTGCCAGCAGGAGACAGGGGGGGAGGTACGAGCAGTACTTC
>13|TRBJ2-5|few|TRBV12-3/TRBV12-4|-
CASRPGPQETQYF
TGTGCCAGCAGGCCGGGACCCCAAGAGACCCAGTACTTC
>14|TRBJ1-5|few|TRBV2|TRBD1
CASRGQGAFQPQHF
TGTGCCAGCAGAGGACAGGGGGCTTTTCAGCCCCAGCATTTT
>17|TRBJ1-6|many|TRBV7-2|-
CASSPTPPDSYNSPLHF
TGTGCCAGCAGCCCGACGCCACCCGACTCCTATAATTCACCCCTCCACTTT
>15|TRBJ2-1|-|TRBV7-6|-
CASSPGVGPYNEQFF
TGTGCCAGCAGCCCCGGCGTCGGGCCCTACAATGAGCAGTTCTTC
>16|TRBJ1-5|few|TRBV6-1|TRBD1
CASTLGQAYSNQPQHF
TGTGCCAGCACCCTAGGACAGGCTTATAGCAATCAGCCCCAGCATTTT
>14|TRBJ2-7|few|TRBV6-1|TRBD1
CASWGGTGDYEQYF
TGTGCCAGCTGGGGGGGGACAGGGGACTACGAGCAGTACTTC
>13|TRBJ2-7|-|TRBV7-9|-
CASSPLYGRGQYF
TGTGCCAGCAGCCCTTTATATGGACGGGGGCAGTACTTC